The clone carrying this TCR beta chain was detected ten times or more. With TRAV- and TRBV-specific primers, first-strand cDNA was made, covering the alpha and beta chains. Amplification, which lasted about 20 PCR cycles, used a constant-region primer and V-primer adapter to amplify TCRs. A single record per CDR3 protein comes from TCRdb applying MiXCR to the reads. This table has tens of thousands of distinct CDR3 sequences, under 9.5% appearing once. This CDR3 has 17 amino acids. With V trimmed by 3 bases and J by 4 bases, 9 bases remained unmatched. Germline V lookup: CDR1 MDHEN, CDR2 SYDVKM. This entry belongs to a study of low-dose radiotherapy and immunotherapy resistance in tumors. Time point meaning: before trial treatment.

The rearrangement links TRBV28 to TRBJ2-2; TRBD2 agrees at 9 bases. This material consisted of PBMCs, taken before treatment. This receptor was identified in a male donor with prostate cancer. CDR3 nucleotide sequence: TGTGCCAGCAGTTTCCGTTTAGCGGGAGTTGGCACCGGGGAGCTGTTTTTT. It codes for CASSFRLAGVGTGELFF.